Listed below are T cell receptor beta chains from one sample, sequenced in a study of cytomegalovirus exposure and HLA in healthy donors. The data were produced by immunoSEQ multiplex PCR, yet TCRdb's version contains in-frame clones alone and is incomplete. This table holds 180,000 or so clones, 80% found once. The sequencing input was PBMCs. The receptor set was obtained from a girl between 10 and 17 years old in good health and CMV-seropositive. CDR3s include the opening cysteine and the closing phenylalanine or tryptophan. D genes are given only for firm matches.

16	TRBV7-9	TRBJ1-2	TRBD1	CASSSSGTGGAYGYTF
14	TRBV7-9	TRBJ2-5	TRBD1	CASSQQGARETQYF
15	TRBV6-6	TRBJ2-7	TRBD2	CASSFYLAGLHEQYF
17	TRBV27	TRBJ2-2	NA	CASSGRLLGTQGGELFF
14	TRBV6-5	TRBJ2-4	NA	CASSYSIEVPIQYF
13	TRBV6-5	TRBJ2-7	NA	CASRDSTAYEQYF
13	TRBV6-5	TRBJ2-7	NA	CASSGGELYEQYF
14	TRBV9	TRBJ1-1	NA	CASSVVEGITEAFF
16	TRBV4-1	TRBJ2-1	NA	CASSQDPARDTNEQFF
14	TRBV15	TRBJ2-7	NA	CATSIRQEVSEQYF
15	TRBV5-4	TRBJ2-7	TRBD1	CASSLGTGGPYEQYF
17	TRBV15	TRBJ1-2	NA	CATSSLRREGQNYGYTF
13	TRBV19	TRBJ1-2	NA	CASSIGEGHGYTF
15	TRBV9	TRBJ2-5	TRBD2	CASSVSGTRGETQYF
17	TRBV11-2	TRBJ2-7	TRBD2	CASSQDPTSVSSYEQYF
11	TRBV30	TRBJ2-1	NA	CAWSQGNEQFF
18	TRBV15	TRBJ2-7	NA	CATSRGGYTSNSDYEQYF
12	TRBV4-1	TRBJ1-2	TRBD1	CASSRDSHGYTF
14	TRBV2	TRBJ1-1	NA	CASRRRLLNTEAFF
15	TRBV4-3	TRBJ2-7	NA	CASSQEILGDYEQYF
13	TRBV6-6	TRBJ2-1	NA	CASSYWGVDEQFF
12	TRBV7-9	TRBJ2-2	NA	CASSLGAGELFF
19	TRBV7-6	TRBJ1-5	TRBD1	CASSFSLRDREGSNQPQHF
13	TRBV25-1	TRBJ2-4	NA	CATTPSVPHIQYF
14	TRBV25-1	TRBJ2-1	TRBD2	CASCTGTSRGIQFF
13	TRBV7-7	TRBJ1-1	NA	CASSLDRYTEAFF
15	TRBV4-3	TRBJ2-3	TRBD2	CASSQPGLSTDTQYF
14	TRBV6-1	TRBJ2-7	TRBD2	CASSTSGNGYEQYF
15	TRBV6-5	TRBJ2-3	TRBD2	CASSYRGLVLDTQYF
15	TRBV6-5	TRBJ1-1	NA	CASSYRVSGNTEAFF
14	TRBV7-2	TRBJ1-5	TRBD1	CASSRRDRVGAQHF
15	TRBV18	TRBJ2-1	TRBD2	CASSPIAGSYNEQFF
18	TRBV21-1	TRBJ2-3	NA	CASSKGRLSTPSTDTQYF
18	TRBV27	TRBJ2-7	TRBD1	CASSLGQGAYPARHEQYF
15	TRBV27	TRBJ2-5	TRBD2	CASKRRTSGRETQYF
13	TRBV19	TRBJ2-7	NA	CASSIWSSYEQYF
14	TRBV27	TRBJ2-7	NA	CASSSLASPYEQYF